The present entry profiles one T cell receptor (beta chain) with its context. The assay was immunoSEQ multiplex PCR, and TCRdb's table has in-frame clones only and misses some. The sample records 500,000 to 700,000 clones, 85% to 95% being singletons. CD45RO-negative cells were positively selected for CCR7, leaving out terminally differentiated effector memory CD45RA+ cells. These data are taken from a study of shared clonotypes between healthy human individuals. CDR3 length: 15 residues. The V gene end was trimmed by 5 bases and the J gene end by 7 bases; junction bases not matched to a gene: 7. Germline CDR1 and CDR2: MDHEN and SYDVKM.

The sequence derives from a woman aged 25 to 45 in good health. The V gene is TRBV28, the J gene TRBJ2-1; TRBD2 matches at 11 bases. Sequences were obtained from naive CD8+ T cells sorted from blood. The CDR3 DNA reads TGTGCCAGCAGTCCCTTAGCGGGAGGGTGGAATGAGCAGTTCTTC. Its protein is CASSPLAGGWNEQFF.